The rows below give T cell receptor beta chains drawn from one sample of a study of monozygotic twins with inflammatory bowel disease. TCRdb reprocessed the 5' RACE reads and stores each CDR3 protein as one record, lacking DNA. The sample features roughly 200,000 distinct CDR3 sequences, with roughly 7.7% in its top ten. The sample taken for sequencing was blood. These receptors were obtained from a human donor with ulcerative colitis or Crohn's disease, or a healthy co-twin of an affected twin (not recorded which). Both conserved end residues are part of each CDR3.

TRBJ2-5	TRBV5-6	CASSLADRGTQYF
TRBJ1-1	TRBV29-1	CSVVPSGNTEAFF
TRBJ2-5	TRBV14	CASSRNRGETQYF
TRBJ1-1	TRBV29-1	CSAKAGRTEAFF
TRBJ2-3	TRBV5-5	CASSPPGLPTDTQYF
TRBJ2-1	TRBV19	CASSRWASGSPNEQFF
TRBJ2-3	TRBV24-1	CATSPTPGGEKNTQYF
TRBJ1-1	TRBV28	CATKKPSNTEAFF
TRBJ2-7	TRBV4-2	CASSQAAGSTYEQYF
TRBJ1-5	TRBV7-2	CASSLEGLPNQPQHF
TRBJ2-1	TRBV7-2	CASSLATYNEHFF
TRBJ1-2	TRBV3-1	CASSYRQGAWGYTF
TRBJ1-3	TRBV15	CATSRDQRVAGNTIYF
TRBJ2-5	TRBV20-1	CSATESETQYF
TRBJ1-3	TRBV4-3	CASSQDWDTGNTIYF
TRBJ2-3	TRBV9	CASSVDVTGRDTQYF
TRBJ2-2	TRBV7-3	CASSLKGAPSDTGELFF
TRBJ1-1	TRBV2	CASSAVITEAFF
TRBJ2-3	TRBV5-1	CASSLGQTHTDTQYF
TRBJ2-1	TRBV4-2	CASSQEGLSSYNEQFF